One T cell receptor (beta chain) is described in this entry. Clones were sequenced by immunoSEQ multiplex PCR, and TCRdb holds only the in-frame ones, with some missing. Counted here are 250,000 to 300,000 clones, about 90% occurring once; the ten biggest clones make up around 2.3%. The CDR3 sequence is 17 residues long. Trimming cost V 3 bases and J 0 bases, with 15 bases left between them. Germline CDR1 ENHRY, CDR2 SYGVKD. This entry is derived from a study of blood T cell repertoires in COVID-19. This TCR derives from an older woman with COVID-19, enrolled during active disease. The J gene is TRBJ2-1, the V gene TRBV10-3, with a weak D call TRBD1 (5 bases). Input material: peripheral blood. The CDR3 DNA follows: TGTGCCATCAGTGACCCTAGACAGTCGAGCTCCTACAATGAGCAGTTCTTC. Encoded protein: CAISDPRQSSSYNEQFF.